This TCR beta chain was observed in a study of PD-L1 blockade in urothelial cancer. Study-wide background: The year 2014 saw patients start atezolizumab, 1,200 mg intravenously every 3 weeks.

TCRdb's table, derived via immunoSEQ multiplex PCR, lists solely in-frame clones and lacks some. Here the sample spans more than 35,000 clones, roughly a third being singletons. This CDR3 has 14 amino acids. The chain joins TRBV1 to TRBJ2-7; the D call TRBD2 from the table was never checked on the DNA. TRBV1 is a recognized pseudogene. Sequencing used tumor tissue, obtained before atezolizumab (anti-PD-L1) treatment. The sequence came from a man aged 55 to 69 with urothelial cancer. This CDR3 reads CTSSQGLAAYEQYF. In DNA form, the CDR3 reads TGCACCAGCAGCCAAGGACTAGCGGCTTACGAGCAGTACTTC.